This T cell receptor (beta chain) was identified in a study of blood T cell repertoires in COVID-19. Overall study context: Samples came from the United States, Italy and Spain, spanning acute and convalescent COVID-19. T cells, B-cell-depleted T cells, or PBMCs supplied cDNA or gDNA.

Germline CDR1 and CDR2: SGHTA and FQGNSA. V shed 4 bases and J 5 bases; nucleotides not matched to a gene: 14. The CDR3 is 16 amino acids. The table came from immunoSEQ multiplex PCR; TCRdb's copy has only in-frame clones and leaves some out. The sample shows roughly 92,000 clones, around 87% of them seen only once. The chain combines TRBV7-2 with TRBJ2-7, with 7 bases matching TRBD1. Sequencing input: peripheral blood. The sequence was collected from a human donor with acute or convalescent COVID-19. The donor label of this sample is uncertain. The CDR3 sequence: CASSSRPSSQGNEQYF. CDR3 nucleotides: TGTGCCAGCAGCTCCCGGCCCTCCTCACAGGGGAACGAGCAGTACTTC.